The 26 T cell receptor beta chains below all came from one sample that was sequenced in a study of regulatory T cells in long-lasting Graves disease (dated by TCRdb to 2020 to 2023). This sample's time point label indicates: newly diagnosed GD, antithyroid drugs for less than 3 months. RNA was extracted from PBMCs in TRIzol for both TCR sequencing and RNA sequencing. Libraries were built with multiplex PCR. TCRdb records Illumina HiSeq 4000 as the sequencer. CDR3 regions were amplified by Arm-PCR with iRepertoire HTBI primers to construct TCR beta libraries. TCRdb applied fastp at Q25 and MiXCR to the public reads, then kept only in-frame beta chains. Identical CDR3 proteins give one entry, which carries the most common genes and DNA. The sample records approximately 250,000 distinct CDR3 sequences, about 18% of which are singletons. The top ten clones comprise over 20% of the sample. The sequences come from peripheral blood mononuclear cells (PBMCs), collected at new diagnosis, from a patient treated with antithyroid drugs. These receptors all stem from a female donor with Graves disease.

This clonotype was seen ten or more times. V is TRBV2 and J is TRBJ2-3; D gene uncertain. The V gene's germline CDR1 is SNHLY and CDR2 FYNNEI. V was trimmed by 8 bases and J by 0 bases, leaving 12 bases between them. CDR3 length: 14 amino acids. CDR3 in DNA: TGTGCCAGCCACAAACGAACGAGCACAGATACGCAGTATTTT. Its protein product is CASHKRTSTDTQYF. Full variable domain (outside the CDR3, taken from reference TRBV2 and TRBJ2-3): EPEVTQTPSHQVTQMGQEVILRCVPISNHLYFYWYRQILGQKVEFLVSFYNNEISEKSEIFDDQFSVERPDGSNFTLKIRSTKLEDSAMYFCASHKRTSTDTQYFGPGTRLTVL.

Only one count was recorded for this clonotype. The chain uses TRBV5-1 and TRBJ2-5, with a weak D call TRBD2 (6 bases). V was pared by 0 bases and J by 6 bases, with 15 bases between. Germline CDR1 SGHRS, CDR2 YFSETQ. This CDR3 is built from 15 residues. Here the CDR3 reads CASSLGDSGGQTQYF. The CDR3, as DNA: TGCGCCAGCAGCTTGGGGGACTCCGGGGGACAGACCCAGTACTTC.

Comment on this clonotype: This likely stems from a read error, as it lies one base from a far larger clone. This chain joins TRBV5-6 and TRBJ2-7, with D perhaps matching TRBD1 (6 bases). This CDR3 has 13 amino acids. Germline CDR1 and CDR2: SGHDT and YYEEEE. V lost 7 bases, J lost 6 bases, and 17 bases lay in between. CDR3 loop: CASGDIWAAEQYF. The DNA of the CDR3 is TGTGCCAGCGGGGACATTTGGGCCGCCGAGCAGTACTTC.

A remark on this clonotype: This may come from a read error, since a much larger clone is one base off. The V and J genes are TRBV12-3 or TRBV12-4 and TRBJ2-7, with TRBD1 identical over 9 bases. The CDR3 consists of 16 residues. For the CDR3, the DNA is TGTGCCAGCAGATTGAGGACCGGGACAGGGTTCTACGAGCAGCACTTC. Protein product: CASRLRTGTGFYEQHF.

This clonotype was counted at least ten times. The chain has TRBV28 and TRBJ2-5; no firm D call. Germline V CDR1 and CDR2: MDHEN, SYDVKM. This CDR3 comprises 17 residues. V was cut by 2 bases and J by 2 bases, with 18 bases left in between. Here the CDR3 reads CASSLSGVDSRQETQYF. The CDR3 coding sequence is TGTGCCAGCAGTTTAAGTGGGGTCGACTCCCGGCAAGAGACCCAGTACTTC. The full variable domain, with the rest looked up from reference TRBV28 and TRBJ2-5, is DVKVTQSSRYLVKRTGEKVFLECVQDMDHENMFWYRQDPGLGLRLIYFSYDVKMKEKGDIPEGYSVSREKKERFSLILESASTNQTSMYLCASSLSGVDSRQETQYFGPGTRLLVL.

This clonotype showed up just once. The chain is built from TRBV19 and TRBJ2-4; 8 bases map to TRBD2. CDR3 length: 18 amino acids. Germline-derived CDR1 and CDR2 are LNHDA and SQIVND (reference sequence). The V and J ends lost 5 bases and 0 bases, in that order; junction bases with no gene match: 12. CDR3 sequence: CASSPWTSPYLAKNIQYF. The CDR3 DNA reads TGTGCCAGTAGTCCTTGGACTAGCCCGTATTTAGCCAAAAACATTCAGTACTTC.

The chain is built from TRBV6-1 and TRBJ2-7; 9 nucleotides match TRBD2. Germline V lookup: CDR1 MNHNS, CDR2 SASEGT. Trimming cost V 6 bases and J 1 base; bases outside gene matches: 1. The CDR3 length is 13 residues. This CDR3 reads CASSAGGSYEQYF. CDR3 coding DNA: TGTGCCAGCAGCGCGGGAGGGTCCTACGAGCAGTACTTC.

In its sample, this clonotype was seen many times. The chain carries TRBV27 and TRBJ2-2; D possibly uses TRBD1 or TRBD2 (7 bases each). The CDR3 runs 14 residues. In germline, CDR1 is MNHEY, CDR2 SMNVEV (reference sequence). Trimming removed 7 bases at V and 7 bases at J, with 16 bases between. CDR3 sequence (DNA): TGTGCCAGCACCATGACAGGGAGGGGCGGGGAGCTGTTTTTT. This codes for CASTMTGRGGELFF.

This clonotype was observed many times. The CDR3 loop is CASLGQGATGELFF. The CDR3 DNA reads as TGTGCCAGCCTCGGACAGGGGGCGACCGGGGAGCTGTTTTTT. The chain uses TRBV28 and TRBJ2-2; 11 bases align to TRBD1. Trimming took 8 bases from V and 5 from J; bases not matched to a gene: 4. The germline CDR1 and CDR2 sequences are MDHEN and SYDVKM. This CDR3 is 14 amino acids long.

This clonotype was counted at least ten times. The gene calls are TRBV20-1 and TRBJ2-3; 8 bases are shared with TRBD2. CDR1 DFQATT and CDR2 SNEGSKA come from the germline V gene (reference sequence). The CDR3 consists of 15 residues. Trimming at V came to 0 bases and at J to 6 bases, leaving 8 bases not matched to a gene. The CDR3 protein is CSARDRGLVSDTQYF. Here the CDR3 DNA reads TGCAGTGCTAGAGATAGGGGACTAGTCTCCGATACGCAGTATTTT.

This clonotype appeared many times. V and J are TRBV6-2 or TRBV6-3 and TRBJ1-2, with D tentatively TRBD1 (6 bases). The CDR3 sequence is 11 residues long. The germline V gene encodes CDR1 MNHEY and CDR2 SVGEGT. V gave up 5 bases and J gave up 7 bases, with 8 bases separating them. CDR3 protein: CASSQGLGYTF. Written as DNA, the CDR3 is TGTGCCAGCAGTCAGGGGCTTGGCTACACCTTC.

CDR3 sequence: CASSVGGENTIYF. The CDR3 bases are TGTGCCAGTAGTGTAGGGGGCGAAAACACCATATATTTT. This chain joins TRBV19 and TRBJ1-3, with 7 bases identical to TRBD1. V shed 5 bases, J shed 6 bases, and the junction held 4 bases outside the gene matches. The CDR3 totals 13 residues. Germline V gene lookup returns CDR1 LNHDA and CDR2 SQIVND (reference sequence). Full variable domain (remainder filled in from reference TRBV19 and TRBJ1-3): DGGITQSPKYLFRKEGQNVTLSCEQNLNHDAMYWYRQDPGQGLRLIYYSQIVNDFQKGDIAEGYSVSREKKESFPLTVTSAQKNPTAFYLCASSVGGENTIYFGEGSWLTVV.

This clonotype was seen at least ten times. This chain links TRBV15 with TRBJ1-4; possibly TRBD1 for D (5 bases). V was trimmed by 4 bases and J by 6 bases, leaving 12 bases between them. This CDR3 comprises 14 residues. Germline V gives CDR1 LNHNV, CDR2 YYDKDF (reference sequence). The CDR3 DNA reads as TGTGCCACCAGCATAGACAGAAGTCATGAAAAACTGTTTTTT. This codes for CATSIDRSHEKLFF.

Comments on this clonotype: A much more abundant neighbour one base away suggests this may be a read error. The gene calls are TRBV9 and TRBJ1-1, with D uncertain. The CDR3 spans 14 residues. Germline-derived CDR1 and CDR2 are SGDLS and YYNGEE. Here the CDR3 DNA reads TGTGTCAGCAGCGTAGGGTGGGTGAACACTGAAGCTTTCTTT. Encoded protein: CVSSVGWVNTEAFF.

The chain has TRBV11-3 and TRBJ2-7; D may be TRBD2 (5 bases). The CDR3 contains 12 residues. Trimming took 8 bases from V and 4 from J, leaving 12 bases between them. Germline V lookup: CDR1 SGHNT, CDR2 YENEEA. The CDR3 loop reads CASVRAGYEQYF. The CDR3 nucleotides read TGTGCCAGCGTGAGGGCCGGGTACGAGCAGTACTTC.

This clonotype was seen at least ten times. This chain joins TRBV24-1 and TRBJ2-1; 13 bases align to TRBD2. Germline loops: CDR1 KGHDR, CDR2 SFDVKD. CDR3 size: 17 residues. The junction had 9 bases not matched to a gene; V was cut back by 2 bases and J by 9 bases. The CDR3 sequence is CATSDSHRLAGGSEQFF. In nucleotides, the CDR3 is TGTGCCACCAGTGATTCCCACCGACTAGCGGGAGGCAGTGAGCAGTTCTTC.

A note on this clonotype: Here the CDR3 omits its conserved ending phenylalanine or tryptophan, so a read error is the likely source. The chain employs TRBV7-6 and TRBJ2-5; D ambiguous. V lost 11 bases and J 2 bases, leaving 12 bases between the germline ends. This CDR3 contains 12 residues. Germline CDR1 SGHVS, CDR2 FNYEAQ. CDR3 loop: CALSRFQETQYL. CDR3 nucleotides: TGTGCCCTTTCGAGGTTTCAAGAGACCCAGTACCTC.

The CDR3: CSARTGGTSGIYEQYF. The CDR3 DNA follows: TGCAGTGCTAGAACCGGCGGGACTAGCGGAATCTACGAGCAGTACTTC. The chain employs TRBV20-1 and TRBJ2-7, with 11 bases lining up with TRBD2. The CDR3 totals 16 residues. The germline CDR1 and CDR2 sequences are DFQATT and SNEGSKA (reference sequence). The ends lost 2 bases at V and 3 bases at J; junction bases unmatched: 9.

The table lists this clonotype with many counts. The rearrangement links TRBV20-1 to TRBJ2-3, with D unclear. The CDR3 runs 13 residues. Germline assignment: CDR1 DFQATT and CDR2 SNEGSKA (reference sequence). The ends were cut back, 1 base at V and 6 bases at J, with 11 bases in the middle. The CDR3: CSARVSPGDTQYF. The CDR3 DNA reads as TGCAGTGCTAGAGTCTCCCCCGGGGATACGCAGTATTTT.

The table lists this clonotype with many counts. The chain carries TRBV11-2 and TRBJ2-4; 10 nucleotides align to TRBD1. V shed 5 bases, J shed 1 base, and the junction held 2 bases outside the gene matches. The CDR3 loop spans 15 amino acids. Looked up from germline, CDR1 is SGHAT and CDR2 is FQNNGV. CDR3 in amino acids: CASSDRGLAKNIQYF. The CDR3 nucleotides read TGTGCCAGCAGCGACAGGGGGCTGGCCAAAAACATTCAGTACTTC.

In its sample, this clonotype was seen a few times. This chain joins TRBV29-1 and TRBJ2-1; D gene ambiguous. Germline loops: CDR1 SQVTM, CDR2 ANQGSEA. Trimming stripped 6 bases from V and 6 bases from J, with 15 bases between. The CDR3 is 13 amino acids. In nucleotides, the CDR3 is TGCAGCGTAGGGTCTCGCGGAATCAATGAGCAGTTCTTC. Translation: CSVGSRGINEQFF.

This clonotype was seen many times. J is TRBJ2-3 and V is TRBV3-1; 8 nucleotides align to TRBD2. With 1 base clipped from V and 2 bases from J, the junction kept 11 bases outside the gene matches. This CDR3 comprises 18 residues. Per the germline V gene, CDR1 is LGHDT and CDR2 is YNNKEL (reference sequence). CDR3 DNA: TGTGCCAGCAGCCAAGGATCCCTCGGGAGGGGCGTCACAGATACGCAGTATTTT. Its protein product is CASSQGSLGRGVTDTQYF.

The sample holds many counts of this clonotype. The V and J genes are TRBV11-3 and TRBJ2-3; 9 bases are a match to TRBD2. This CDR3 has 16 residues. Unmatched junction bases numbered 10, after V lost 0 bases and J lost 9 bases. In germline, CDR1 is SGHNT, CDR2 YENEEA. This CDR3 reads CASSLEGSSGSTTQYF. As DNA, the CDR3 is TGTGCCAGCAGCTTAGAGGGTAGTAGCGGGAGTACGACGCAGTATTTT.

This clonotype has ten or more counts. The chain carries TRBV10-3 and TRBJ2-2; D tentatively reads TRBD1 or TRBD2 (6 bases each). CDR1 and CDR2 (germline): ENHRY, SYGVKD. V lost 10 bases and J lost 5, with 17 bases in between. The CDR3 totals 14 residues. CDR3 amino acids: CATRGREATGELFF. In DNA, the CDR3 is TGTGCCACCAGGGGCAGGGAGGCGACCGGGGAGCTGTTTTTT.

This clonotype appeared a few times. The chain carries TRBV10-2 and TRBJ2-3, with D perhaps TRBD2 (6 bases). The V end lost 5 bases, the J end lost 6 bases, and 12 bases lay between the germline ends. Germline V gives CDR1 WSHSY, CDR2 SAAADI. There are 13 residues in the CDR3. For the CDR3, the DNA is TGCGCCAGCAGTCAACAAGGGAGGGATACGCAGTATTTT. Its translation: CASSQQGRDTQYF.

This clonotype was seen ten or more times. The CDR3 reads CASSQVTRDIEKLFF. Written as DNA, the CDR3 is TGTGCCAGCAGCCAGGTTACACGGGACATCGAAAAACTGTTTTTT. The chain couples TRBV3-1 to TRBJ1-4; D is possibly TRBD1 (6 bases). This CDR3 has 15 amino acids. Trimming shortened V by 3 bases and J by 8 bases, and 16 bases separated the two germline ends. CDR1 is LGHDT and CDR2 is YNNKEL in the germline V gene (reference sequence).